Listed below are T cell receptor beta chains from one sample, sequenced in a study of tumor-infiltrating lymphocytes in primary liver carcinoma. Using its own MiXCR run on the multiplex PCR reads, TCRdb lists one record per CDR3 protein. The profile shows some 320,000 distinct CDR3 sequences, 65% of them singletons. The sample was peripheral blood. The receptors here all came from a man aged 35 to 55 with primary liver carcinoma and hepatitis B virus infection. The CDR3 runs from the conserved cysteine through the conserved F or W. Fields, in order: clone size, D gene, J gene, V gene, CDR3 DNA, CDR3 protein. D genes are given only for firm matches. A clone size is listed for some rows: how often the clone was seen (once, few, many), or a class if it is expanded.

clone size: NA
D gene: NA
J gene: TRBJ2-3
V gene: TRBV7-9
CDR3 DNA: TGTGTCAGCAGCTTTTACCGGGGAGAAAATACAGATACGCAGTATTTT
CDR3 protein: CVSSFYRGENTDTQYF

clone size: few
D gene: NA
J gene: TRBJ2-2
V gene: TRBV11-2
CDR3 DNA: TGTGCCAGTAGCTACAGAGGGAGAAGAACCGAGGAGCTTTTTTTT
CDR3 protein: CASSYRGRRTEELFF

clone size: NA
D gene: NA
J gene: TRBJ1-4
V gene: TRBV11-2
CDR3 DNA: TGTGCCTGCATCTTGGCAGGGACTGAAAAACTGTTTTTT
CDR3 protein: CACILAGTEKLFF

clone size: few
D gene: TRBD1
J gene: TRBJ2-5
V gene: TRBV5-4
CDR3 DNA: TGTGCCAGCAACCGAGGACAGGGGTTGATGGAGACCCAGTACTTC
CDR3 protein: CASNRGQGLMETQYF

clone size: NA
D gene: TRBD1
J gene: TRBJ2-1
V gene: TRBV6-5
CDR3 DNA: TGTGCCAGCAGTTTGGGGACAGGGTACAATGAGCGGTTCTTC
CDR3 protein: CASSLGTGYNERFF

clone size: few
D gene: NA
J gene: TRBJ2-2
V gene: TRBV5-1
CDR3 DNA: TGCGCCAGCAGCTTGGACAGCGGGGAGCTGTTTTTT
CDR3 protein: CASSLDSGELFF

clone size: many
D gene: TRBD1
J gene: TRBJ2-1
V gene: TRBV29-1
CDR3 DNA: TGCAGCGGGGGGACAGGCAATGAGCAGTTCTTC
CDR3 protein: CSGGTGNEQFF

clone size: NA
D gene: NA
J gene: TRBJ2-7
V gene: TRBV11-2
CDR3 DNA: TGTACCAGCAGCCCGGGACTCACCTCCTACGTGCAGTACTTC
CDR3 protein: CTSSPGLTSYVQYF

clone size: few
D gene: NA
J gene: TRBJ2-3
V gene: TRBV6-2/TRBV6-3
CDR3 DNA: TGTGCCAGCAGTTACGGGGTGTCCAGGGGTGAAGATACGCAGTATTTT
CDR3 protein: CASSYGVSRGEDTQYF

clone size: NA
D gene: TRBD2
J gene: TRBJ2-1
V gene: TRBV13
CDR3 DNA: TGTGCCAGCACCCCGCCGGGACTATGGGCGAGCTCCTACAATGAGCAGTTCTTC
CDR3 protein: CASTPPGLWASSYNEQFF

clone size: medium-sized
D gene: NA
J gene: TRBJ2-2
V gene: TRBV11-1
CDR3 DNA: TGTGCCAGCAGCTTACGCGGGACCGGGGAGCTGTTTTTT
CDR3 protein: CASSLRGTGELFF

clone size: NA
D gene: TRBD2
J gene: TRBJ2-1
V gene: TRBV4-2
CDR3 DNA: TGTGCCAGCAGCCAATGGGGACTAGCGGGGAGTGAGCAGTTCTTC
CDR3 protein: CASSQWGLAGSEQFF

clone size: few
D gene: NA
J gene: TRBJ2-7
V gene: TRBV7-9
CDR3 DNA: TGTGCCAGCAGCCGACGACGGGCAGGGAGCCTCCAGGCCTACGAGCAGTACTTC
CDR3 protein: CASSRRRAGSLQAYEQYF

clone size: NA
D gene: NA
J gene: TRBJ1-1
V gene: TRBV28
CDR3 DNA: TGTGCCAGCAGTCCGGGACAGAACACTGAAGCTTTCTTT
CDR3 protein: CASSPGQNTEAFF

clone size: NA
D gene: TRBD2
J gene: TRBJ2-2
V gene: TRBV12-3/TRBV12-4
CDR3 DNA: TGTGCCAGCAGGACGGGAGGGCCCCCCTGGGACACCGGGGAACTGTTTTTT
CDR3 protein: CASRTGGPPWDTGELFF

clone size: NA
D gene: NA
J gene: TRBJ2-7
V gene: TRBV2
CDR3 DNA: TGTGCCAGCAGTCTAGGCAATTATGGTCGGACAGCCTCCTACGAGCAGTACTTC
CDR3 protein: CASSLGNYGRTASYEQYF

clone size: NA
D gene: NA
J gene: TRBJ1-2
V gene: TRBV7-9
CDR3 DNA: TGTGCCGGCGATAAGGGGGTCTCTAACTATGGCTACACCTTC
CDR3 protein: CAGDKGVSNYGYTF

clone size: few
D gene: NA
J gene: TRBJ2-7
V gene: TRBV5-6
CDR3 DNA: TGTGCCAGCAGCTTGGGGGAACTGAGGTTGAGCTCCTACGAGCAGTACTTC
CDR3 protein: CASSLGELRLSSYEQYF

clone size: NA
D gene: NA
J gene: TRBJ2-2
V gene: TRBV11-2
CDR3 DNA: TGTACCAGCAGCTTAACAGGAGCTACCGGGGAACTGTTTTTT
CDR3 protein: CTSSLTGATGELFF

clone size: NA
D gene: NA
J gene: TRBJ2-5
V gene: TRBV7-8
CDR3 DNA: TGTGCCAGCACTCTCGGGGGTATAGAGACCCAGTACTTC
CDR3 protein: CASTLGGIETQYF

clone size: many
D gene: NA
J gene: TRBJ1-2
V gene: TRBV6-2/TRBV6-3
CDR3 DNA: TGTGCCAGCAGTTACCGAGGGCGAGGCTACACCTTC
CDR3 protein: CASSYRGRGYTF

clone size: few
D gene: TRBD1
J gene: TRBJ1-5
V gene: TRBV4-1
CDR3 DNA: TGCGCCAGCAGCCAAGAAACAGGGGCCAGTGGGCCCCAGCATTTT
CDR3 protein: CASSQETGASGPQHF